The T cell receptor beta chain under discussion was sequenced for a study of T cells in Graves' hyperthyroidism and ophthalmopathy. Across the whole study: Peripheral blood draws took place at initial diagnosis, ahead of any treatment.

V was shortened by 4 bases and J by 5 bases, with 3 bases between the two germline ends. This CDR3 is built from 11 residues. Per the germline V gene, CDR1 is KGHSH and CDR2 is LQKENI. This clonotype occurred many times. The study based diagnoses on clinical symptoms, serum thyroxine and TRAb, thyroid ultrasound and orbital computed tomography. Amplified TCR beta CDR3 regions derived from RNA transcripts. Researchers ran a first-round RT-PCR on the TCR CDR3 using the HTBI primer set. TCRdb re-called the multiplex PCR reads with MiXCR, one entry per CDR3 protein. Altogether approximately 400,000 distinct CDR3 sequences are present, about 15% being singletons, with the ten largest covering approximately 7.5%.

This clonotype was sampled from a young woman with Graves' hyperthyroidism. The chain combines TRBV18 with TRBJ2-1, with D hard to call. The specimen was blood. CDR3 DNA sequence: TGTGCCAGCTCACAGGACAATGAGCAGTTCTTC. It is translated as CASSQDNEQFF.